A single T cell receptor beta chain is shown here with its context. Its antigen remains unknown. This specimen comes from a study of beta chain features in type 1 diabetes. Study-wide findings and caveats: TCRB CDR3s from Type 1 diabetes patients were moderately but significantly shorter in all four CD4+ subsets. In type 1 diabetes patients, VDJ junctions had fewer insertions; deletions at these junctions were more frequent.

What was sequenced were expressed TCRB transcripts, since all of the isolated RNA had been reverse transcribed. The method was immunoSEQ multiplex PCR; TCRdb's version includes in-frame clones alone and lacks a portion of them. The table lists over 150,000 clones, roughly 8% of them singletons. This CDR3 has 16 residues. The J segment lost 5 bases and the V segment lost 5 bases, leaving 13 bases of the junction unmatched. Per the germline V gene, CDR1 is SEHNR and CDR2 is FQNEAQ (reference sequence). The chain carries TRBV7-9 and TRBJ2-5; the match to TRBD2 covers 8 bases. Input material: central memory CD4+ T cells from blood. The receptor was isolated from a woman aged 40 to 50 with type 1 diabetes. CDR3 sequence reads: CASSPGRGMGRETQYF. CDR3 coding DNA: TGTGCCAGCAGCCCCGGGAGGGGCATGGGAAGGGAGACCCAGTACTTC. Looking up the rest from reference TRBV7-9 and TRBJ2-5 gives the full variable domain: DTGVSQNPRHKITKRGQNVTFRCDPISEHNRLYWYRQTLGQGPEFLTYFQNEAQLEKSRLLSDRFSAERPKGSFSTLEIQRTEQGDSAMYLCASSPGRGMGRETQYFGPGTRLLVL.